This is a list of T cell receptor beta chains from one sample in a study of T cell responses to AZD1222 COVID-19 vaccine. Assay: immunoSEQ multiplex PCR; the TCRdb copy retains only in-frame clones and omits some. The data show approximately 89,000 clones, around nine tenths seen once. Here the sequenced sample was peripheral blood, taken on day 0 of AZD1222 vaccination. The receptors shown here come from an adult in good health. Both conserved end residues are part of each CDR3. The D gene is left open where the match is weak. Clone size, where shown, is once, few, many, or a class for clones that have expanded.

TRBJ1-5	TRBV12-5	TRBD1	.	TGTGCTAGTGGTTTGGGGACAGGGGTAAATCAGCCCCAGCATTTT	CASGLGTGVNQPQHF
TRBJ2-3	TRBV7-3	.	.	TGTGCCAGCAGCTTACTCGCGGGGCGCACAGATACGCAGTATTTT	CASSLLAGRTDTQYF
TRBJ1-1	TRBV6-2/TRBV6-3	.	once	TGTGCCAGCAGTTGGGGGGTTGTGGCTTTCTTT	CASSWGVVAFF
TRBJ1-1	TRBV7-2	.	.	TGTGCCAGCAGCTTAGTCCGGCAGGTCGCTGAAGCTTTCTTT	CASSLVRQVAEAFF
TRBJ1-5	TRBV4-1	.	.	TGCGCCAGCACGAATCAGCCCCAGCATTTT	CASTNQPQHF
TRBJ1-6	TRBV7-3	TRBD1	.	TGTGCCAGCGGGGACAGGGGAGGGTCACCCCTCCACTTT	CASGDRGGSPLHF
TRBJ2-7	TRBV4-3	.	.	TGCGCCAGCAGCCAAGATTTGGTCTCCTACGAGCAGTACTTC	CASSQDLVSYEQYF
TRBJ2-7	TRBV24-1	.	once	TGTGCCACCGGGGTTCACTCCCAGCAGTACTTC	CATGVHSQQYF
TRBJ1-2	TRBV5-6	.	.	TGTGCCAGCATCACTACGGGGGTCGGCTACACCTTC	CASITTGVGYTF
TRBJ2-7	TRBV27	.	.	TGTGCCAGCAGTAATGCAGGCATGGGTTGGGAGCAGTACTTC	CASSNAGMGWEQYF
TRBJ2-5	TRBV3-1/TRBV3-2	.	.	TGTGCCAGCAGCCAAGCGGGGCTCGAGACCCAGTACTTC	CASSQAGLETQYF
TRBJ2-1	TRBV30	.	.	TGTGCCTGGATGTTTGGGTCCTACAATGAGCAGTTCTTC	CAWMFGSYNEQFF
TRBJ2-1	TRBV7-2	.	.	TGTGCCAGCAGCCGTAGAGTCGGTGAGCAGTTCTTC	CASSRRVGEQFF
TRBJ2-7	TRBV18	.	.	TGTGCCAGCTCACCCCAAGGGGGGTACGAGCAGTACTTC	CASSPQGGYEQYF
TRBJ1-2	TRBV19	.	.	TGTGCCAGTAGTATAGTTCATCAAGAGTCTCGGTATGGCTACACCTTC	CASSIVHQESRYGYTF
TRBJ1-5	TRBV3-1/TRBV3-2	.	.	TGTGCCAGCAGCCAAGATAACAGGCCTCTTCAGCCCCAGCATTTT	CASSQDNRPLQPQHF
TRBJ2-1	TRBV19	.	.	TGTGCCAGTAGTACCCAAGGGACGGACTACAATGAGCAGTTCTTC	CASSTQGTDYNEQFF
TRBJ1-6	TRBV30	.	.	TGTGCCTGGAGATCCTCCAGGGGAAGAAATTCACCCCTCCACTTT	CAWRSSRGRNSPLHF
TRBJ2-7	TRBV5-1	TRBD1	.	TGCGCCAGCAGAACGGGACAGGGGTCCTACGAGCAGTACTTC	CASRTGQGSYEQYF
TRBJ2-2	TRBV7-8	.	.	TGTGCCAGCAGCTTAATGATGGAAACCGGGGAGCTGTTTTTT	CASSLMMETGELFF
TRBJ1-5	TRBV30	.	.	TGTGCCTGGACCCAGGGGTCCAGGCCCCAGCATTTT	CAWTQGSRPQHF
TRBJ2-5	TRBV30	TRBD1	once	TGTGCCTGGAGGACAGGGGCAACAATCGACCAGTACTTC	CAWRTGATIDQYF
TRBJ2-4	TRBV19	.	few	TGTGCCAGTAGTATCTCGGCCAAAAACATTCAGTACTTC	CASSISAKNIQYF
TRBJ1-1	TRBV12-3/TRBV12-4	TRBD1	.	TGTGCCAGCAGCGGGACAGGGTCTGAAGCTTTCTTT	CASSGTGSEAFF
TRBJ2-7	TRBV11-2	.	few	TGTGCCAGCAGCTCCAACGCGGGTCCCGCGGGCGAGCAGTACTTC	CASSSNAGPAGEQYF
TRBJ2-5	TRBV19	TRBD2	.	TGTGCCAGTTCACAGCGGGGGGCACGGGGAGAGACCCAGTACTTC	CASSQRGARGETQYF
TRBJ1-2	TRBV12-3/TRBV12-4	.	.	TGTGCCAGCAGCTACCGACCCTATGGCTACACCTTC	CASSYRPYGYTF
TRBJ2-7	TRBV30	.	.	TGTGCCTGGGCCCAGACAGGAATCTACGAGCAGTACTTC	CAWAQTGIYEQYF
TRBJ2-1	TRBV7-9	.	.	TGTGCCAGCAGCTTAGCCCGAGTCCTCCACAATGAGCAGTTCTTC	CASSLARVLHNEQFF
TRBJ1-1	TRBV7-2	.	.	TGTGCCAGCAGCTTGCTACACAGTACGCCCGGAGCTTTCTTT	CASSLLHSTPGAFF
TRBJ1-2	TRBV30	.	.	TGTGCCTGGAGGGCGAGGGGTCGGGACGGCTACACCTTC	CAWRARGRDGYTF
TRBJ1-5	TRBV28	.	.	TGTGCCAGCATCGAGGGCTCTTATAGCAATCAGCCCCAGCATTTT	CASIEGSYSNQPQHF
TRBJ1-5	TRBV30	.	.	TGTGCCTGGAGTGTAGAGAGGACCACATATAGCAATCAGCCCCAGCATTTT	CAWSVERTTYSNQPQHF
TRBJ1-2	TRBV6-1	.	.	TGTGCCAGCAGTGAACAGGCTAACTATGGCTACACCTTC	CASSEQANYGYTF
TRBJ2-7	TRBV5-6	.	once	TGTGCCAGCAGCTGGGGACTGGATCTCGGCGAGCAGTACTTC	CASSWGLDLGEQYF
TRBJ1-2	TRBV6-5	.	.	TGTGCCAGCAGTTACTCGCGAGGTATAGCTAACTATGGCTACACCTTC	CASSYSRGIANYGYTF
TRBJ1-1	TRBV15	.	.	TGTGCCACCAGCAGAGATCTAGGGACCCAGAACACTGAAGCTTTCTTT	CATSRDLGTQNTEAFF
TRBJ2-3	TRBV11-3	.	.	TGTGCCAGCAGCTTAGCGGCGAGCACAGATACGCAGTATTTT	CASSLAASTDTQYF
TRBJ1-6	TRBV6-5	TRBD1	.	TGTGCCAGCAGCAGGGACAGGGTGGGTAATTCACCCCTCCACTTT	CASSRDRVGNSPLHF
TRBJ2-7	TRBV23-1	TRBD1	.	TGCGCCAGCAGCCGAATCTCAACCGGGACAGCGCCCTCCTACGAGCAGTACTTC	CASSRISTGTAPSYEQYF
TRBJ2-5	TRBV11-3	TRBD1	.	TGTGCCAGCAGCCCGGGGACAGGTTCACAAGAGACCCAGTACTTC	CASSPGTGSQETQYF